The TCR beta chain described here comes from a study of OX40 agonist ivuxolimab in advanced cancers. Study-level results: Expanded peripheral T-cell antigen specificity went undetermined. Clonal expansion from baseline to week 6 occurred in both CD4+ and CD8+ T cells.

Germline V lookup: CDR1 SGHKS, CDR2 YYEKEE (reference sequence). V shed 4 bases and J shed 1 base, with 15 bases lying between them. There are 16 residues in the CDR3. To note about this clone: The antigen remains undetermined.

The repertoire was sequenced with immunoSEQ multiplex PCR; TCRdb's copy has only in-frame clones and lacks some. The profile shows fewer than 100,000 clones, about 84% of them singletons. The specimen comprised CD4+ or CD8+ T cells sorted from blood, sampled in a trial of the OX40 agonist ivuxolimab. The sequence was collected from an adult with an advanced solid tumor such as melanoma, head and neck, liver or kidney cancer. The chain has TRBV5-5 and TRBJ1-5, with D tentatively TRBD1 (5 bases). CDR3 residues: CASSRLGGDSNQPQHF. In nucleotides, the CDR3 is TGTGCCAGCAGCCGATTGGGGGGTGACAGCAATCAGCCCCAGCATTTT.